This TCR beta chain emerged from a study of naive and memory T cell subsets. Two oligonucleotides, mixed equimolar, formed the beta constant-region primer covering TRBC1 and TRBC2. TCRdb passed the UMI-ligation and nested PCR reads through MiXCR, listing each CDR3 protein once. The data contain 130,000 to 150,000 distinct CDR3 sequences, 15% to 20% of them singletons. The CDR3 contains 13 residues. CDR1 is MDHEN and CDR2 is SYDVKM in the germline V gene. V lost 5 bases and J lost 1, with 8 bases in between. The sequencing input was naive CD4+ T cells from blood. The chain links TRBV28 to TRBJ2-5, with D uncertain. This receptor was obtained from a human donor in good health. In nucleotides, the CDR3 is TGTGCCAGCAGTGATCAGCCCCAAGAGACCCAGTACTTC. Its translation is CASSDQPQETQYF.